The entry that follows covers one T cell receptor (beta chain) sequence. Unmatched junction bases numbered 15, after V lost 4 bases and J lost 4 bases. The CDR3 has 17 residues. CDR1 is SGHRS and CDR2 is YFSETQ in the germline V gene. The data derive from a study of blood T cell repertoires in COVID-19. On the study more broadly: Samples taken during acute and convalescent COVID-19 were collected in the United States, Italy and Spain.

The study recruited people aged roughly 18 to 100 years across about two dozen US areas. As processed by the authors: Amplification from reference gene primers served as the basis for estimated nucleated cell counts. Method: immunoSEQ multiplex PCR; TCRdb's copy keeps in-frame clones and lacks some. That table supplies the V and J calls and clone size; D and trimming were determined from the DNA. The repertoire holds around 250,000 clones, with 88% as singletons. The sample was PBMCs or T cells enriched from blood (not recorded which). The clonotype comes from a woman in her thirties or forties with acute COVID-19. The chain links TRBV5-1 to TRBJ2-7, with 9 bases that match TRBD2. The CDR3 DNA reads TGCGCCAGCAGCAAGAGGGGGTCGCGGGAGGGCCCTTACGAGCAGTACTTC. As protein: CASSKRGSREGPYEQYF. Full variable domain (remainder filled in from reference TRBV5-1 and TRBJ2-7): KAGVTQTPRYLIKTRGQQVTLSCSPISGHRSVSWYQQTPGQGLQFLFEYFSETQRNKGNFPGRFSGRQFSNSRSEMNVSTLELGDSALYLCASSKRGSREGPYEQYFGPGTRLTVT.